The 10 T cell receptor beta chains listed next were all sequenced from one sample in a study of cytomegalovirus exposure and HLA in healthy donors. With 60 Vbeta and 13 Jbeta primers, the PCR was carried out. Clones were sequenced by immunoSEQ multiplex PCR, and TCRdb holds only the in-frame ones, with some missing. The sample shows approximately 190,000 clones, roughly 87% of them seen only once. What was sequenced was PBMCs. Receptors originate from a boy between 2 and 10 years old in good health and CMV-seronegative.

The chain carries TRBV5-3 and TRBJ2-1; 8 bases align to TRBD1. TRBV5-3 is an ORF, and what it does is uncertain. The CDR3 contains 15 residues. Losses at the gene ends were 0 bases for V and 7 bases for J; bases not matched to a gene: 6. In DNA form, the CDR3 reads TGTGCCAGAAGCTTGGGACAGGGGCGATCAAATGAGCAGTTCTTC. Protein product: CARSLGQGRSNEQFF.

V is TRBV6-5 and J is TRBJ2-7, with D possibly matching TRBD2 (5 bases). This CDR3 region has 15 residues. The germline gives CDR1 MNHEY, CDR2 SVGAGI. The V gene lost 5 bases and the J gene lost 0 bases, with 14 bases spanning the gap. CDR3: CASSRELTSSYEQYF. DNA of the CDR3: TGTGCCAGCAGTAGAGAGCTAACTAGCTCCTACGAGCAGTACTTC.

This clone has just one count. J is TRBJ2-1 and V is TRBV27; TRBD1 matches 9 bases. V was clipped by 0 bases and J by 10 bases; unmatched bases: 7. The CDR3 runs 15 residues. Germline V CDR1 and CDR2: MNHEY, SMNVEV (reference sequence). CDR3 nucleotide sequence: TGTGCCAGCAGTTTATCGGGACAGGGATTGGGGGAGCAGTTCTTC. Protein sequence: CASSLSGQGLGEQFF.

This sequence joins TRBV28 and TRBJ1-6; tentative D call: TRBD1 (5 bases). The CDR3 spans 11 residues. V was shortened by 2 bases and J by 13 bases, with 6 bases between the two germline ends. The germline V gene has CDR1 MDHEN and CDR2 SYDVKM. CDR3 sequence reads: CASSLGAPLHF. The CDR3 region has the DNA TGTGCCAGCAGTTTAGGGGCGCCCCTCCACTTT.

The V call is TRBV5-1, the J call TRBJ2-3; TRBD2 might be the D (5 bases). The CDR3 extends over 17 amino acids. V shed 4 bases and J shed 3 bases, with 21 bases lying between them. CDR1 SGHRS and CDR2 YFSETQ come from the germline V gene. The CDR3 nucleotides read TGCGCCAGCAGCCGGGGAGCGGCTAGCAGGTTAACAGATACGCAGTATTTT. Encoded protein: CASSRGAASRLTDTQYF.

The rearrangement joins TRBV5-1 to TRBJ1-2; D might be TRBD1 (5 bases). V lost 0 bases and J 2 bases, leaving 11 bases between the germline ends. Germline-derived CDR1 and CDR2 are SGHRS and YFSETQ. CDR3 length: 15 amino acids. DNA for the CDR3: TGCGCCAGCAGCTTGGTTTCGCAGGGAAACTATGGCTACACCTTC. Its protein product is CASSLVSQGNYGYTF.

The V and J genes are TRBV29-1 and TRBJ2-7; 7 bases map to TRBD1. CDR1 is SQVTM and CDR2 is ANQGSEA in the germline V gene. V was clipped by 6 bases and J by 2 bases; unmatched bases: 7. The CDR3 has 13 residues. CDR3 sequence (DNA): TGCAGCGTAAGAGGTGGGACAGCCTACGAGCAGTACTTC. Residues: CSVRGGTAYEQYF.

This clone was seen only a few times. The J gene is TRBJ2-1, the V gene TRBV6-5, with 7 bases aligning to TRBD2. Germline CDR1 and CDR2: MNHEY and SVGAGI. The V and J ends lost 0 bases and 8 bases, in that order; junction bases with no gene match: 7. CDR3 length: 15 residues. The CDR3 loop reads CASSYSGLDGYEQFF. The CDR3 coding sequence is TGTGCCAGCAGTTACTCCGGACTAGACGGATATGAGCAGTTCTTC.

In the case of this clone: This CDR3 is also generated by other DNA sequences in the sample. The gene calls are TRBV5-1 and TRBJ2-5; perhaps TRBD2 as D (6 bases). This CDR3 contains 13 residues. Germline V gene data show CDR1 as SGHRS and CDR2 as YFSETQ. V was clipped by 4 bases and J by 4 bases, with 11 bases between them. The CDR3 DNA reads TGCGCCAGCAGCCTCGGGGGTGGAGAGACCCAGTACTTC. Its protein product is CASSLGGGETQYF.

By frequency in the sample, this clone is medium-sized (0.01 to 0.1%). The chain carries TRBV4-2 and TRBJ2-1; 10 positions agree with TRBD2. The CDR3 covers 16 residues. J gave up 9 bases and V 0 bases, and 8 bases lay outside the gene matches. From germline, CDR1 is LGHNA and CDR2 YNFKEQ. As DNA, the CDR3 is TGTGCCAGCAGCCAAGATCCTAGCGGGAGTCCCGGTGAGCAGTTCTTC. Protein: CASSQDPSGSPGEQFF.